One T cell receptor beta chain is described in this entry. These data are taken from a study of blood T cell repertoires in COVID-19. Overall study: Whether acute or convalescent, the COVID-19 samples came from the United States, Italy and Spain. The analysed material was cDNA or gDNA that came from T cells, B-cell-depleted T cells, or PBMCs.

TCRdb keeps only in-frame clones here, not all; method: immunoSEQ multiplex PCR. The table includes over 90,000 clones, about 91% detected once. J gave up 7 bases and V 2 bases, and 11 bases lay outside the gene matches. Germline V gene lookup returns CDR1 GTSNPN and CDR2 SVGIG (reference sequence). The CDR3 spans 15 residues. The receptor was isolated from a man aged 18 to 35 with acute or convalescent COVID-19. Sequencing was done on a sample of peripheral blood. J is TRBJ1-2 and V is TRBV30; TRBD1 agrees at 9 bases. CDR3 nucleotide sequence: TGTGCCTGGAGTCCCCGGGACAGGGATTTCAGTGGCTACACCTTC. Translation gives CAWSPRDRDFSGYTF.